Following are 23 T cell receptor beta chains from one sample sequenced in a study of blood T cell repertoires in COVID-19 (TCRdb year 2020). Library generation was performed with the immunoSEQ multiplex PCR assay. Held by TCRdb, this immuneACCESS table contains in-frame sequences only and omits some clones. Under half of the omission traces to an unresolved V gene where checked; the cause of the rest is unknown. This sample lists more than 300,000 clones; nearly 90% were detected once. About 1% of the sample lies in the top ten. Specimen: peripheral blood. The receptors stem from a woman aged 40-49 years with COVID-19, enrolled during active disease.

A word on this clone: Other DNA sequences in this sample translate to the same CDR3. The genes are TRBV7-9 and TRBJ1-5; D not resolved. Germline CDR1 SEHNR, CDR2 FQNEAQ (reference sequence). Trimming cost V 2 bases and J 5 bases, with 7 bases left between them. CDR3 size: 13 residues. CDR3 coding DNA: TGTGCCAGCAGCTTAACAAGCGATCAGCCCCAGCATTTT. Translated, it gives CASSLTSDQPQHF.

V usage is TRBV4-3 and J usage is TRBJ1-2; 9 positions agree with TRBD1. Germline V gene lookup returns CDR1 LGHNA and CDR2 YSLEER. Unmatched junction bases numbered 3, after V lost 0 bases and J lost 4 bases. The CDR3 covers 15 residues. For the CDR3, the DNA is TGCGCCAGCAGCCAAGATTGGACAGGGGCCTATGGCTACACCTTC. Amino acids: CASSQDWTGAYGYTF.

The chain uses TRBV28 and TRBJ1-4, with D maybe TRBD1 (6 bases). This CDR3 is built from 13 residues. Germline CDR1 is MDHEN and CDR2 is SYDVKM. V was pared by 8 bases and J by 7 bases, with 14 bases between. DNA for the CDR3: TGTGCCAGCCAGGACACAGGGCGTGAAAAACTGTTTTTT. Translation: CASQDTGREKLFF.

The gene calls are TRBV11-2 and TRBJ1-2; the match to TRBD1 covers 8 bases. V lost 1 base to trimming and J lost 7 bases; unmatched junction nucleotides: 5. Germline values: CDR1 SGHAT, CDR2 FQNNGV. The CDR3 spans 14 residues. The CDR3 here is CASSLVQGVGGYTF. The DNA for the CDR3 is TGTGCCAGCAGCTTAGTACAGGGGGTAGGTGGCTACACCTTC.

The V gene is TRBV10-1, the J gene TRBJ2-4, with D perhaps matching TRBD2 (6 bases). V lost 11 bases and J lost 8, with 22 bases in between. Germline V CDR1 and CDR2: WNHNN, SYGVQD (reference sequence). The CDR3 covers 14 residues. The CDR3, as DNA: TGCGCCCCCCGACTCCGGGGAGGACGAGACATTCAGTACTTC. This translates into CAPRLRGGRDIQYF.

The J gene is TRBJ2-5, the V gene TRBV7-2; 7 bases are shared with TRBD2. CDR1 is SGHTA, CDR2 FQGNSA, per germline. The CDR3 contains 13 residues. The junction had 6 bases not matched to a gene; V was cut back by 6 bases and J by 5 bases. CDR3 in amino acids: CASRGLQPETQYF. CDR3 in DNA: TGTGCCAGCAGGGGACTACAACCCGAGACCCAGTACTTC.

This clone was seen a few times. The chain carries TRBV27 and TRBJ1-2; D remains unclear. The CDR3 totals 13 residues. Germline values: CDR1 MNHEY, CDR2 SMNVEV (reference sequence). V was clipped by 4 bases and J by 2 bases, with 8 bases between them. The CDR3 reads CASSSVENYGYTF. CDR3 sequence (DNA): TGTGCCAGCAGTTCGGTCGAGAACTATGGCTACACCTTC.

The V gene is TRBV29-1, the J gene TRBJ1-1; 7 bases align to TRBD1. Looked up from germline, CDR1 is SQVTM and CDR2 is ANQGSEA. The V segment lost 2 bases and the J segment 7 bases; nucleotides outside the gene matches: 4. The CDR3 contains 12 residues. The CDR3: CSVERDSLEAFF. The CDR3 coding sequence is TGCAGCGTTGAACGGGACAGCCTTGAAGCTTTCTTT.

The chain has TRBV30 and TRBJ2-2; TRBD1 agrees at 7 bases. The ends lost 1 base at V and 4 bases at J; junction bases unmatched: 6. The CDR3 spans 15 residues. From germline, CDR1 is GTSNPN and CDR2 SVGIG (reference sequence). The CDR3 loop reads CAWSATTGLTGELFF. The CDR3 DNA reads TGTGCCTGGAGTGCTACGACAGGGCTCACCGGGGAGCTGTTTTTT.

Here the CDR3 DNA reads TGTGCCAGCAGTTTGATGTGGCAGGGTGAAGCTTTCTTT. Its translation is CASSLMWQGEAFF. This chain links TRBV27 with TRBJ1-1; the D gene is possibly TRBD1 (5 bases). This CDR3 spans 13 amino acids. Trimming took off 3 bases at V and 7 bases at J, with 12 bases between the two ends. CDR1 is MNHEY and CDR2 is SMNVEV in the germline V gene (reference sequence).

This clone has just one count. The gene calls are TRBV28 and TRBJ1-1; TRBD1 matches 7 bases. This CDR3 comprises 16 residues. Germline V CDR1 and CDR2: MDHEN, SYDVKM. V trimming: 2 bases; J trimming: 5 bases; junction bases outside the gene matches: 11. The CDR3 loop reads CASSLGGRQGWTEAFF. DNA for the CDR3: TGTGCCAGCAGTTTAGGAGGTAGACAGGGTTGGACTGAAGCTTTCTTT.

CDR3 sequence: CASSQESRGFYEQYF. The CDR3 nucleotides are TGCGCCAGCAGCCAAGAATCCAGGGGTTTCTACGAGCAGTACTTC. The gene calls are TRBV4-3 and TRBJ2-7, with D perhaps matching TRBD1 (6 bases). Deletions cut 0 bases from V and 3 bases from J, with 12 bases between. The CDR3 contains 15 residues. Germline CDR1 is LGHNA and CDR2 is YSLEER.

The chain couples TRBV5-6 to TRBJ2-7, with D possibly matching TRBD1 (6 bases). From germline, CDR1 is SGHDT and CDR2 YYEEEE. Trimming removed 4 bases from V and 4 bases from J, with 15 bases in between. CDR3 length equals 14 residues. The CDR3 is CASSPRTVSYEQYF. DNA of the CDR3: TGTGCCAGCAGCCCCCGGACAGTTTCGTACGAGCAGTACTTC.

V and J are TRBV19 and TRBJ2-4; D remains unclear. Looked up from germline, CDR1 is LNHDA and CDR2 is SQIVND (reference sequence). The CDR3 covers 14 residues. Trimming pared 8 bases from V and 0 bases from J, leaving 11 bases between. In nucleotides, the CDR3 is TGTGCCAGTCTTTCCCCCCTAGCCAAAAACATTCAGTACTTC. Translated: CASLSPLAKNIQYF.

The CDR3 nucleotides read TGTGCCAGCATCAACCTGGGGCGGAACTACGAGCAGTACTTC. This encodes CASINLGRNYEQYF. The chain has TRBV13 and TRBJ2-7; possible D gene TRBD1, 5 bases. This CDR3 has 14 residues. Trimming took off 7 bases at V and 3 bases at J, with 16 bases between the two ends. Germline V lookup: CDR1 PRHDT, CDR2 FYEKMQ (reference sequence).

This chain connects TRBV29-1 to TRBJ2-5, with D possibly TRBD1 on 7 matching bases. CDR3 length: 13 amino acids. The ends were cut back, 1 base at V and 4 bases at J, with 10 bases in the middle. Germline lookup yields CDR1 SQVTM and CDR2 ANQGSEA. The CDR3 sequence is CSVEGQGGETQYF. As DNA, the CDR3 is TGCAGCGTTGAAGGCCAGGGGGGAGAGACCCAGTACTTC. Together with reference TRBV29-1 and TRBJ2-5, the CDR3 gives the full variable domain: SAVISQKPSRDICQRGTSLTIQCQVDSQVTMMFWYRQQPGQSLTLIATANQGSEATYESGFVIDKFPISRPNLTFSTLTVSNMSPEDSSIYLCSVEGQGGETQYFGPGTRLLVL.

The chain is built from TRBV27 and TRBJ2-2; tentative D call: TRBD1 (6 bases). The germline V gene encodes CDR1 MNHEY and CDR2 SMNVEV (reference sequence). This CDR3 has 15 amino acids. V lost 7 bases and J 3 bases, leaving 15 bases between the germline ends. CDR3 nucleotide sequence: TGTGCCAGCACCTCCTTAGGGGGTTACACCGGGGAGCTGTTTTTT. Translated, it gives CASTSLGGYTGELFF.

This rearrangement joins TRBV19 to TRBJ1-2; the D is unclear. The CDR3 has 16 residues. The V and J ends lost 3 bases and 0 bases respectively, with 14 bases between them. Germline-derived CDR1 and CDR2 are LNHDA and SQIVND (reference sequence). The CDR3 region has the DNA TGTGCCAGTAGTATCCAAAGAAGCGTCACTAACTATGGCTACACCTTC. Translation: CASSIQRSVTNYGYTF.

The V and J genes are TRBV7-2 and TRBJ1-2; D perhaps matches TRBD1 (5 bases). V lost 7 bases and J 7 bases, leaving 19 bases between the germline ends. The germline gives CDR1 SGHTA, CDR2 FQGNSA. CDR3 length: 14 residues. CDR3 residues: CASKKDIPSGGYTF. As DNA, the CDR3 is TGTGCCAGCAAAAAGGACATACCAAGTGGTGGCTACACCTTC.

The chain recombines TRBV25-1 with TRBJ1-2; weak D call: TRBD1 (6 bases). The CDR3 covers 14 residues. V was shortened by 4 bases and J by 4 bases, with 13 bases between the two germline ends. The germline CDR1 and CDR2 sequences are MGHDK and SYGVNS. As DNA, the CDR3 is TGTGCCAGCAGTGCCTCCGACAGGCGCTATGGCTACACCTTC. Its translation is CASSASDRRYGYTF.

CDR3 in amino acids: CSADRVTGGDYGYTF. DNA of the CDR3: TGCAGCGCCGACCGGGTGACAGGGGGGGACTATGGCTACACCTTC. The rearrangement links TRBV29-1 to TRBJ1-2; 9 positions match TRBD1. The J segment lost 3 bases and the V segment lost 7 bases, leaving 12 bases of the junction unmatched. CDR1 SQVTM and CDR2 ANQGSEA come from the germline V gene. There are 15 residues in the CDR3.

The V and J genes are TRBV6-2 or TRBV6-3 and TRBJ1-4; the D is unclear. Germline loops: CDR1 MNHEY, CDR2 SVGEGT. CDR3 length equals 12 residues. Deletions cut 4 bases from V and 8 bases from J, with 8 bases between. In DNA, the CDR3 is TGTGCCAGCAGTTTCGGGGAAGAAAAACTGTTTTTT. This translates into CASSFGEEKLFF.

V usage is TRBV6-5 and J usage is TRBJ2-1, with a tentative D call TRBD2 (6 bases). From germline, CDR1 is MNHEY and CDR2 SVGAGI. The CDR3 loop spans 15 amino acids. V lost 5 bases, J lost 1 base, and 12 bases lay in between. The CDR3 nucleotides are TGTGCCAGCAGTCATGGGGGGAATTCCTACAATGAGCAGTTCTTC. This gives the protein CASSHGGNSYNEQFF.